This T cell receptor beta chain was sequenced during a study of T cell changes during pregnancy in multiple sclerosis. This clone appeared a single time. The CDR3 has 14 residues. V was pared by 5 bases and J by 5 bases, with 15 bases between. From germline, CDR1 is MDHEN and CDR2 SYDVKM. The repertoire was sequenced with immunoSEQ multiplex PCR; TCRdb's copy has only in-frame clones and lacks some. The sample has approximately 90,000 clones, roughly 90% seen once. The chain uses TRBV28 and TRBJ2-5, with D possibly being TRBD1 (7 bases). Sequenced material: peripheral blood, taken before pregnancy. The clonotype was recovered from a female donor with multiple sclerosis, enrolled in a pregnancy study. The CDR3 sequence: CASSTTRGVETQYF. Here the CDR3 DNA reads TGTGCCAGCAGTACTACCAGGGGGGTTGAGACCCAGTACTTC. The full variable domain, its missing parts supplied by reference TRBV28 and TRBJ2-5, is DVKVTQSSRYLVKRTGEKVFLECVQDMDHENMFWYRQDPGLGLRLIYFSYDVKMKEKGDIPEGYSVSREKKERFSLILESASTNQTSMYLCASSTTRGVETQYFGPGTRLLVL.